This T cell receptor beta chain was captured in a study of T cells in Graves' hyperthyroidism and ophthalmopathy. General observations from the study: Most thyroid clonotypes expanded above 0.001 were also detected in blood.

RNA transcripts were the template for amplifying TCR beta CDR3 regions. TCR CDR3 regions were first amplified by RT-PCR with HTBI primers. TCRdb re-called the multiplex PCR reads through MiXCR, storing one row per CDR3 protein. The data contain a few hundred thousand distinct CDR3 sequences, 19% of them singletons. The germline V gene encodes CDR1 DFQATT and CDR2 SNEGSKA (reference sequence). The CDR3 is 11 residues long. V was clipped by 3 bases and J by 3 bases, with 6 bases between them. Lactation, pregnancy, other autoimmune disease or uncontrolled infection excluded patients. This clonotype was counted ten times or more. Antigen specificity is unknown.

V usage is TRBV20-1 and J usage is TRBJ2-7; D ambiguous. The sequence came from a woman between 18 and 29 years old with Graves' hyperthyroidism. Sample: blood. CDR3: CSARGDYEQYF. CDR3 nucleotides: TGCAGTGCTAGGGGCGACTACGAGCAGTACTTC.